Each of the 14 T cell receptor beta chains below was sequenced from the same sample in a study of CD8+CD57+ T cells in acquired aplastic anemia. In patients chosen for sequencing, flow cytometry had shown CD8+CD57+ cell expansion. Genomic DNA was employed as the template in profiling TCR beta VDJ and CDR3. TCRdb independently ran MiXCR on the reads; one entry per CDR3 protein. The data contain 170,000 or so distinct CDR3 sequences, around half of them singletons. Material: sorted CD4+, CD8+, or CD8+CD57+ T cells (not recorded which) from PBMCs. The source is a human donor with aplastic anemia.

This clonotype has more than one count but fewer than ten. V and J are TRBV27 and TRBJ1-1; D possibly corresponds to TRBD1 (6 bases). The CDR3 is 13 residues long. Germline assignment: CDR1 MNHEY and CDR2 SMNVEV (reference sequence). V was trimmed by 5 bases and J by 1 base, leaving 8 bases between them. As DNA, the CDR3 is TGTGCCAGCAGTCAACAGGGGAACACTGAAGCTTTCTTT. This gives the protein CASSQQGNTEAFF.

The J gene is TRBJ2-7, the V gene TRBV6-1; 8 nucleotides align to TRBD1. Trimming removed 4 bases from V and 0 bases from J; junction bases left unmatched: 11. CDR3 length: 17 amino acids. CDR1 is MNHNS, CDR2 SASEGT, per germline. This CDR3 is CASSGTRRTGSSYEQYF. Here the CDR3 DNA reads TGTGCCAGCAGTGGAACCCGTCGGACAGGGAGCTCCTACGAGCAGTACTTC.

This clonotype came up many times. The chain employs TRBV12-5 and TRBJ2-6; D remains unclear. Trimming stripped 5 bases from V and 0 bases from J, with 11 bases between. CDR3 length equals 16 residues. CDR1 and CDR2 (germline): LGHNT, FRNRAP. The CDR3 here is CASGDAKYSGANVLTF. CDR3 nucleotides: TGTGCTAGTGGTGACGCTAAGTACTCTGGGGCCAACGTCCTGACTTTC.

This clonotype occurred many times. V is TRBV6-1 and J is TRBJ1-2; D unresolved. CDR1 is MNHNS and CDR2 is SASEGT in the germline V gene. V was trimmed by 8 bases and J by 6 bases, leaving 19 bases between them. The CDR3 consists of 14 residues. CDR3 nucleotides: TGTGCCAGCGGTCTAGACGGAACAAACGATGGCTACACCTTC. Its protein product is CASGLDGTNDGYTF.

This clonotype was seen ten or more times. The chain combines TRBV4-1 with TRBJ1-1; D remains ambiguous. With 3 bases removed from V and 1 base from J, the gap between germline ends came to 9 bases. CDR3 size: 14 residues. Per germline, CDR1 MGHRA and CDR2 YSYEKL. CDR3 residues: CASSHGRPNTEAFF. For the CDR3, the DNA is TGCGCCAGCAGCCATGGCCGTCCGAACACTGAAGCTTTCTTT.

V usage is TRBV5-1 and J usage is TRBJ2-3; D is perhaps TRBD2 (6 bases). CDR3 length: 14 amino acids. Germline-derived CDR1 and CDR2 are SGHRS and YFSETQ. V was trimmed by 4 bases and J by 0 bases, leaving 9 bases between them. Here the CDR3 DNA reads TGCGCCAGCAGCCGGGAGACCAGCACAGATACGCAGTATTTT. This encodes CASSRETSTDTQYF.

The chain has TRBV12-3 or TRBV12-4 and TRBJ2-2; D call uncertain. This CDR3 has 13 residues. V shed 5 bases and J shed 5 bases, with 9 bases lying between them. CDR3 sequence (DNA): TGTGCCAGCAGTCTGAACCCTACCGGGGAGCTGTTTTTT. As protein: CASSLNPTGELFF.

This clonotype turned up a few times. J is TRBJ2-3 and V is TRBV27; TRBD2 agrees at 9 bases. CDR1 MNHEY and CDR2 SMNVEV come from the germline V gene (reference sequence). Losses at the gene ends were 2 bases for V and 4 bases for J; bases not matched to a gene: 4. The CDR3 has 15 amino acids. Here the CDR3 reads CASSLILAGPDTQYF. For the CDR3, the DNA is TGTGCCAGCAGTTTAATCCTAGCGGGACCAGATACGCAGTATTTT.

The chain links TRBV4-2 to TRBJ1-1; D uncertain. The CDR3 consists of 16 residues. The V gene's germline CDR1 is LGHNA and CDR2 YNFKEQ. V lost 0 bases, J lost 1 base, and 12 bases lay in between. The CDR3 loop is CASSQDSILGNTEAFF. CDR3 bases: TGTGCCAGCAGCCAAGATTCTATTTTAGGGAACACTGAAGCTTTCTTT.

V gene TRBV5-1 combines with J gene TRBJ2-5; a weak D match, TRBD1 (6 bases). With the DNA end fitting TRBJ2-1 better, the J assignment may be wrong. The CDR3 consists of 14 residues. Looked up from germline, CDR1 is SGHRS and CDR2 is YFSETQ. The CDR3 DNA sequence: TGCGCCAGCGGTCTAACAGGGAAATTGAATGAGCAGTTCTTC. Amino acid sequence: CASGLTGKLNEQFF.

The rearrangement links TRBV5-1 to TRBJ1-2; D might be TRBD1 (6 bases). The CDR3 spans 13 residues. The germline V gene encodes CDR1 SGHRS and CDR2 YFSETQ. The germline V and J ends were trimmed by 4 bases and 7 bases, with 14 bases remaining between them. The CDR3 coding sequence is TGCGCCAGCAGCCCGGAGGGGGGCGGTGGCTACACCTTC. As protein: CASSPEGGGGYTF. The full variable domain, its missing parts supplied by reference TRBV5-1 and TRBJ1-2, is KAGVTQTPRYLIKTRGQQVTLSCSPISGHRSVSWYQQTPGQGLQFLFEYFSETQRNKGNFPGRFSGRQFSNSRSEMNVSTLELGDSALYLCASSPEGGGGYTFGSGTRLTVV.

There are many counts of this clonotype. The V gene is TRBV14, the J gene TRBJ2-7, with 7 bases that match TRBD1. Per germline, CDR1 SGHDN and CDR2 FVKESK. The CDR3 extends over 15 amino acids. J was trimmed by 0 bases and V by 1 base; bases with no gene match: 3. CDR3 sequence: CASSQAAGGSYEQYF. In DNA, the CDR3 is TGTGCCAGCAGCCAAGCTGCAGGGGGCTCCTACGAGCAGTACTTC.

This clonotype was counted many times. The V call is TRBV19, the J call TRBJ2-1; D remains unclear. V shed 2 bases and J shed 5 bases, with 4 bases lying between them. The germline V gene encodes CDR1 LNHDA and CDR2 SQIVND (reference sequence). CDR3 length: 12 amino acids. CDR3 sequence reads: CASSIPDNEQFF. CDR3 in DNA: TGTGCCAGTAGTATACCAGACAATGAGCAGTTCTTC.

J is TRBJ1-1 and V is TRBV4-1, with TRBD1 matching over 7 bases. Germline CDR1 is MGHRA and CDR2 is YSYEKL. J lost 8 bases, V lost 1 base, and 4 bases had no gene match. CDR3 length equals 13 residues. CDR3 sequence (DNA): TGCGCCAGCAGCCAAGCCCGGGACAGCGAAGCTTTCTTT. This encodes CASSQARDSEAFF.